The clone carrying this T cell receptor beta chain was recorded at least ten times. Germline CDR1 is SGHRS and CDR2 is YFSETQ. Trimming removed 3 bases at V and 0 bases at J, with 10 bases between. The CDR3 sequence is 14 residues long. The sample is drawn from a study of T-cell reconstitution after alpha-beta-depleted transplantation in children. Preparation of the TCRbeta library used unique molecular identifiers. TCRdb itself ran the PCR reads through MiXCR, one entry per CDR3 protein. The top ten hold approximately 5% of the sample, which has under 300,000 distinct CDR3 sequences, 9% to 10% seen once.

The sequence came from a human donor who donated a stem cell graft to a child with SCID. This chain uses TRBV5-1 with TRBJ2-7; possibly TRBD1 for D (6 bases). The sequences come from PBMCs from the stem cell graft donor, collected from the stem cell graft. CDR3 sequence: CASSSQGSSYEQYF. The CDR3 DNA reads TGCGCCAGCAGCTCTCAGGGGAGCTCCTACGAGCAGTACTTC.